The TCR beta chain under discussion was sequenced for a study of post-analysis software for immune sequencing data. This clonotype turned up a few times. Each TCR beta cDNA library carried unique molecular identifiers. TCRdb used MiXCR to reprocess the PCR reads, holding one entry per CDR3 protein. The data show roughly 540,000 distinct CDR3 sequences, approximately 31% seen once. The TCR originated in a girl aged 2-17 years with multiple sclerosis. The sequencing sample was made of blood.

The CDR3 loop is CASSPGLAGGLQTQYF. The CDR3 coding sequence is TGTGCCAGCAGCCCAGGACTAGCGGGGGGGCTGCAGACCCAGTACTTC. V is TRBV11-2 and J is TRBJ2-5; 15 nucleotides match TRBD2. CDR3 length: 16 residues. V dropped 5 bases and J dropped 6; count of bases not matched to a gene: 7. The germline V gene has CDR1 SGHAT and CDR2 FQNNGV.